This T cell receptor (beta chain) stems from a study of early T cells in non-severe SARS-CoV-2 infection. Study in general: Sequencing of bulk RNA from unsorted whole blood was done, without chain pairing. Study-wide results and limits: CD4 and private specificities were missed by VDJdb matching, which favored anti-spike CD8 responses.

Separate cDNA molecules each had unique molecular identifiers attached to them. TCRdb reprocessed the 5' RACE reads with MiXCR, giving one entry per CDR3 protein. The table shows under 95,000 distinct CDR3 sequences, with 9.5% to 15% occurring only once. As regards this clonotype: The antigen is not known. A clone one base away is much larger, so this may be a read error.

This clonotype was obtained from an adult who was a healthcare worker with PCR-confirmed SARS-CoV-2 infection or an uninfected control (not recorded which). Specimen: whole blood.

The CDR3 region is CASSPLGGDRRGEQFF. CDR3 nucleotide sequence: TGTGCCAGCTCACCACTGGGCGGGGACAGACGGGGGGAGCAGTTCTTC. The chain links TRBV18 to TRBJ2-1; a weak D match, TRBD1 (7 bases). CDR3 size: 16 residues. V was shortened by 1 base and J by 10 bases, with 20 bases between the two germline ends. Germline-derived CDR1 and CDR2 are KGHSH and LQKENI.